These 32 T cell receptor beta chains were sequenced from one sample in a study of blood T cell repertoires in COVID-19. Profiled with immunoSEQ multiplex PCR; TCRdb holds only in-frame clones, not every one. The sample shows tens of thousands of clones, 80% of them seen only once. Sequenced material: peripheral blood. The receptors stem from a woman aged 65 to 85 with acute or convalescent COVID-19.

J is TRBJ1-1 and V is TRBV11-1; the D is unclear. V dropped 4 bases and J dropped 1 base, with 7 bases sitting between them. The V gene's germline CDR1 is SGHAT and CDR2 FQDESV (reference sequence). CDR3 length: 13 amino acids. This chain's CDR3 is CASSSHRNTEAFF. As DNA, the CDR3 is TGTGCCAGCAGCTCCCACAGGAACACTGAAGCTTTCTTT. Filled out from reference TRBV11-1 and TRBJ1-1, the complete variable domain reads EAEVAQSPRYKITEKSQAVAFWCDPISGHATLYWYRQILGQGPELLVQFQDESVVDDSQLPKDRFSAERLKGVDSTLKIQPAELGDSAMYLCASSSHRNTEAFFGQGTRLTVV.

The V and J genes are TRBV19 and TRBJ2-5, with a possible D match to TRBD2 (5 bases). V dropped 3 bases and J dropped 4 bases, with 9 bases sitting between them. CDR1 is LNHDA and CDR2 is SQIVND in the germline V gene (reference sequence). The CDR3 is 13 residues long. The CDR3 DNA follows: TGTGCCAGTAGTATCGAGGGTATAGAGACCCAGTACTTC. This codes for CASSIEGIETQYF.

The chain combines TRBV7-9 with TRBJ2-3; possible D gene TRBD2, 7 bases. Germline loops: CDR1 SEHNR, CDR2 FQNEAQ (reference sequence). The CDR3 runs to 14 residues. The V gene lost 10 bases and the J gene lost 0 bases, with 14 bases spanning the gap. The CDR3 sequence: CAIRGAPSTDTQYF. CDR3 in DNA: TGTGCCATTCGGGGGGCGCCTAGCACAGATACGCAGTATTTT.

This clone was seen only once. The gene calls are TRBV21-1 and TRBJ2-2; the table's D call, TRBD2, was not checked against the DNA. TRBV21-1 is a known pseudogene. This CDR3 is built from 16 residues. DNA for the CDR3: TGTGCCAGCAGCAAAATTTTTTGGAGAGTCACCGGGGAGCTGTTTTTT. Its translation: CASSKIFWRVTGELFF.

CDR3 nucleotides: TGCAGCGTTGAGTCACAGGGTACCGGGGAGCTGTTTTTT. It is translated as CSVESQGTGELFF. This chain connects TRBV29-1 to TRBJ2-2, with D possibly being TRBD1 (6 bases). This CDR3 spans 13 amino acids. Germline CDR1 and CDR2: SQVTM and ANQGSEA. Deletions cut 3 bases from V and 5 bases from J, with 10 bases between.

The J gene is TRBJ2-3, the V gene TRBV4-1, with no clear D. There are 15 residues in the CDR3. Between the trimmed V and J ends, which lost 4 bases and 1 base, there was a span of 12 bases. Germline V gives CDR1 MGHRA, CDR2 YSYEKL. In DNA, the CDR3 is TGCGCCAGCAGCCCTCGGTTTTTCGGCACAGATACGCAGTATTTT. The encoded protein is CASSPRFFGTDTQYF.

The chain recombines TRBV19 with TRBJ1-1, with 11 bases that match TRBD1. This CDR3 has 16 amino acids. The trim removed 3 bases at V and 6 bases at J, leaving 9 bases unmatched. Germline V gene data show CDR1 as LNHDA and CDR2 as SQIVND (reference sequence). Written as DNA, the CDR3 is TGTGCCAGTAGTATCCGGACAGGGGGCGGTCAATCTGAAGCTTTCTTT. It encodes CASSIRTGGGQSEAFF.

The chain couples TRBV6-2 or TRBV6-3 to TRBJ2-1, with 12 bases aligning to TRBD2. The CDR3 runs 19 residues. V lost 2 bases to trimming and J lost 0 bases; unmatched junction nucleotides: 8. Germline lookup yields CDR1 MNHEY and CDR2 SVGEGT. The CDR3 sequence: CASSYVLAGGYSSYNEQFF. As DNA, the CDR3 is TGTGCCAGCAGTTACGTACTAGCGGGGGGCTATAGCTCCTACAATGAGCAGTTCTTC.

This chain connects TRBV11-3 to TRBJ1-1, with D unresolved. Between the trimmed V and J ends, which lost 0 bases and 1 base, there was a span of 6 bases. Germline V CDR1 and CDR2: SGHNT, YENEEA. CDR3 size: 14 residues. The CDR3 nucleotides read TGTGCCAGCAGCTTAGAGCCAGGGAACACTGAAGCTTTCTTT. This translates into CASSLEPGNTEAFF. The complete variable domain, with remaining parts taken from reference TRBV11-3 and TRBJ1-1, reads EAGVVQSPRYKIIEKKQPVAFWCNPISGHNTLYWYLQNLGQGPELLIRYENEEAVDDSQLPKDRFSAERLKGVDSTLKIQPAELGDSAVYLCASSLEPGNTEAFFGQGTRLTVV.

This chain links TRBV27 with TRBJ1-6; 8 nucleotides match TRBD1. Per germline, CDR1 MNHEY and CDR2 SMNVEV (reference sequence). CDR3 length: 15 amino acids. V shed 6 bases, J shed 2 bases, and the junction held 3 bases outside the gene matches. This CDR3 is CASRTGDPYNSPLHF. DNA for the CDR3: TGTGCCAGCAGGACAGGGGACCCCTATAATTCACCCCTCCACTTT.

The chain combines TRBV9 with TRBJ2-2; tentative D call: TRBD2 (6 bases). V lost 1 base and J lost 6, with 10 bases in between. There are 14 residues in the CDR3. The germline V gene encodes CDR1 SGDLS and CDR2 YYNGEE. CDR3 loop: CASSVKSGAGELFF. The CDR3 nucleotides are TGTGCCAGCAGCGTAAAGTCGGGGGCCGGGGAGCTGTTTTTT.

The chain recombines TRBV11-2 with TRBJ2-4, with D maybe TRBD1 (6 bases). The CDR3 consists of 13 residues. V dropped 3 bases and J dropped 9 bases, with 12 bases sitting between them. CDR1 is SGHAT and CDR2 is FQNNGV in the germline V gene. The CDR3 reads CASSFDIGGIQYF. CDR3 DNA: TGTGCCAGCAGCTTCGACATAGGGGGCATTCAGTACTTC.

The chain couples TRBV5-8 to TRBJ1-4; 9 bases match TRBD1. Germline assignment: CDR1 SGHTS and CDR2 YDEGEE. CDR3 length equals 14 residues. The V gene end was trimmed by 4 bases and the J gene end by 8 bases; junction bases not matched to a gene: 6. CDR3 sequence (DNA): TGTGCCAGCAGCCCAGGGACAGGGCCCGAAAAACTGTTTTTT. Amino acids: CASSPGTGPEKLFF.

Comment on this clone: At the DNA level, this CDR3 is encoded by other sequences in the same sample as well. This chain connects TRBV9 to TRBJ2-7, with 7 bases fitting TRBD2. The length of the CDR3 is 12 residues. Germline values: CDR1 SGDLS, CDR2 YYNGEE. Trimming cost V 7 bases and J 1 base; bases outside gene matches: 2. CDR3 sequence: CASGGSSYEQYF. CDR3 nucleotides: TGTGCCAGCGGCGGGAGTTCCTACGAGCAGTACTTC.

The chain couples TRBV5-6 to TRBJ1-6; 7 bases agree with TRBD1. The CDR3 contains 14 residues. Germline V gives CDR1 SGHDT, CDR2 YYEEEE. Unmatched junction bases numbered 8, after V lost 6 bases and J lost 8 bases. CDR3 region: CASTLGTVDSPLHF. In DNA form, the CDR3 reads TGTGCCAGCACCCTGGGGACAGTAGATTCACCCCTCCACTTT.

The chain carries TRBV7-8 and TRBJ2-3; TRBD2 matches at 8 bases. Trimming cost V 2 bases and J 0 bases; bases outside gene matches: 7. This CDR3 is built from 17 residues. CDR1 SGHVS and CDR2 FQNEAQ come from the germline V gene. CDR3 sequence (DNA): TGTGCCAGCAGCTTACCGGCGGGGGGCCCTAGCACAGATACGCAGTATTTT. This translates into CASSLPAGGPSTDTQYF.

Here the CDR3 reads CARGDRLMNTEAFF. The CDR3, as DNA: TGTGCGAGAGGGGACAGGCTAATGAACACTGAAGCTTTCTTT. The gene calls are TRBV21-1 and TRBJ1-1; the tabulated D call, TRBD1, remains unverified against the DNA. TRBV21-1 constitutes a pseudogene. This CDR3 is built from 14 residues.

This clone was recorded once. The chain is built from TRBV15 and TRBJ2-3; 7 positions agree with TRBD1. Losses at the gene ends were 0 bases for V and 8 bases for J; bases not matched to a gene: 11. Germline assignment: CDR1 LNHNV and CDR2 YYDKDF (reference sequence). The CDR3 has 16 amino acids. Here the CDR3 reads CATSRDLGGPGGTQYF. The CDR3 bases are TGTGCCACCAGCAGAGACCTAGGGGGCCCTGGGGGTACGCAGTATTTT.

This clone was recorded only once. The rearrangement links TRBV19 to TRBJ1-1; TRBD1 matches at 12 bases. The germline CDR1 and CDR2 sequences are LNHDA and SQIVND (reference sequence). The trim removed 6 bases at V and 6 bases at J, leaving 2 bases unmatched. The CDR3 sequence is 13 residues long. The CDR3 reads CASRGQGAAEAFF. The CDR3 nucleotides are TGTGCCAGTAGGGGACAGGGGGCCGCTGAAGCTTTCTTT.

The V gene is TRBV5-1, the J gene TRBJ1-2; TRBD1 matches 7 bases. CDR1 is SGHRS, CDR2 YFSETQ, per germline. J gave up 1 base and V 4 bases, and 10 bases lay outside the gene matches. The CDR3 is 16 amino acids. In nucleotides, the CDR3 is TGCGCCAGCAGCCCACAGACAGGGCTCCTTAACTATGGCTACACCTTC. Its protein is CASSPQTGLLNYGYTF.

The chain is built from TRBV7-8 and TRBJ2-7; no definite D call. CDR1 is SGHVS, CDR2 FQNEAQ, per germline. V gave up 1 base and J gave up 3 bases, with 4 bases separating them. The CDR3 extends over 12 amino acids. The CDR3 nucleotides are TGTGCCAGCAGCTTAGGAGACTACGAGCAGTACTTC. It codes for CASSLGDYEQYF.

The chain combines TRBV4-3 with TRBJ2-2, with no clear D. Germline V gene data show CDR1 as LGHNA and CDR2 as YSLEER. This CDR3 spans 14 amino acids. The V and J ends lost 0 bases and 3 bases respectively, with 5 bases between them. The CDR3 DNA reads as TGCGCCAGCAGCCAAGATTTATACACCGGGGAGCTGTTTTTT. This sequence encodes CASSQDLYTGELFF.

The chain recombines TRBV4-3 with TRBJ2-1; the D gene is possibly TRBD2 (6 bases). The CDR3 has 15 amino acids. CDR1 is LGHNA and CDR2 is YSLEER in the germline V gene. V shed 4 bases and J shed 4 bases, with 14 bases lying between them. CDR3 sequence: CASSPSSGRYNEQFF. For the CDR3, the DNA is TGCGCCAGCAGCCCGTCAAGCGGGCGTTACAATGAGCAGTTCTTC.

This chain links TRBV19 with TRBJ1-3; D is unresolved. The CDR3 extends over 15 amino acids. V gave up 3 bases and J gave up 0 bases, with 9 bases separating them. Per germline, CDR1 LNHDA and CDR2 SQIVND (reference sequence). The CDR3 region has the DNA TGTGCCAGTAGTATTCTTTCCTTCTCTGGAAACACCATATATTTT. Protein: CASSILSFSGNTIYF.

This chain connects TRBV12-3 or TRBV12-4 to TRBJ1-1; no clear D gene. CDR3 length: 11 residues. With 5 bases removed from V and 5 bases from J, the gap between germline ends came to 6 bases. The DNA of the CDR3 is TGTGCCAGCAGTACGGGGACTGAAGCTTTCTTT. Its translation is CASSTGTEAFF.

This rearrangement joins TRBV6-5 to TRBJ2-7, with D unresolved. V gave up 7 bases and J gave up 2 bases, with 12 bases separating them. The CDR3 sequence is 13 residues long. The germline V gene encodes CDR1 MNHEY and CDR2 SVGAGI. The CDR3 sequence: CASKRRETYEQYF. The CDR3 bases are TGTGCCAGCAAGCGACGAGAGACCTACGAGCAGTACTTC.

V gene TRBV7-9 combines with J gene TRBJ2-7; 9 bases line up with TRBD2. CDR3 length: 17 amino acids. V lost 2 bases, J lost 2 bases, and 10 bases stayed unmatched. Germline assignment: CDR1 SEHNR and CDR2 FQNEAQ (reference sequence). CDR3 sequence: CASSLRRGGRGPYEQYF. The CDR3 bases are TGTGCCAGCAGCTTACGGCGGGGGGGCCGAGGGCCCTACGAGCAGTACTTC.

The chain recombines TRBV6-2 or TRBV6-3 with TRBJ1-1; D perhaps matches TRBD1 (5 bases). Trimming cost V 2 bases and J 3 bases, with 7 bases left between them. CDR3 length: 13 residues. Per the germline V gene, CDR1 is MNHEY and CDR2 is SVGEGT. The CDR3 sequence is CASSYRGYTEAFF. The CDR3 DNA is TGTGCCAGCAGTTACAGGGGTTACACTGAAGCTTTCTTT.

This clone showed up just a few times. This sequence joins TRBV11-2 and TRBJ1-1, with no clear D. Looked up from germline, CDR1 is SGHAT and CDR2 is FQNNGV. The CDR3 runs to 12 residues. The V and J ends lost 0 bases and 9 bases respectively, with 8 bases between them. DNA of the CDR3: TGTGCCAGCAGCTTAGAACAGAGAAAAGCTTTCTTT. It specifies CASSLEQRKAFF. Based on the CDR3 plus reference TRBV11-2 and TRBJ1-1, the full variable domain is EAGVAQSPRYKIIEKRQSVAFWCNPISGHATLYWYQQILGQGPKLLIQFQNNGVVDDSQLPKDRFSAERLKGVDSTLKIQPAKLEDSAVYLCASSLEQRKAFFGQGTRLTVV.

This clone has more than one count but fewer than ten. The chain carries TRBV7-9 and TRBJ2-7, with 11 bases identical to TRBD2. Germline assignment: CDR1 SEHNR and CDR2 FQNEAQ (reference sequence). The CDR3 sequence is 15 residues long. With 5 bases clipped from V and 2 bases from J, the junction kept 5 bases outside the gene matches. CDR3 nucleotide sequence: TGTGCCAGCAGCCAACTAGCGGGGGTTACCTACGAGCAGTACTTC. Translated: CASSQLAGVTYEQYF.

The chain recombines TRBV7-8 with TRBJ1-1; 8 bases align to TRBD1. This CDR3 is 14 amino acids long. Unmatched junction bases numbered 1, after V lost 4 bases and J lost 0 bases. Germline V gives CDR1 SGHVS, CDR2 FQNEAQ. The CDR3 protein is CASSSQGVNTEAFF. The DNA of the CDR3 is TGTGCCAGCAGCTCACAGGGGGTGAACACTGAAGCTTTCTTT.

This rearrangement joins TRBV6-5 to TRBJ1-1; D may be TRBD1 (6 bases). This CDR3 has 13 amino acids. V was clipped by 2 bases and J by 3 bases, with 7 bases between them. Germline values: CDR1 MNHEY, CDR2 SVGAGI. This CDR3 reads CASSYRGYTEAFF. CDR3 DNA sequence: TGTGCCAGCAGTTACAGGGGGTACACTGAAGCTTTCTTT.